Each of the 23 T cell receptor beta chains below was sequenced from the same sample in a study of blood T cell repertoires in COVID-19. Measured with immunoSEQ multiplex PCR; TCRdb has only the in-frame clones, and not every one. The sample lists more than 300,000 clones, around 88% occurring once. Input material: peripheral blood. The source is a woman in her twenties or thirties with COVID-19, enrolled during active disease.

The chain carries TRBV6-5 and TRBJ1-2, with D possibly TRBD1 on 5 matching bases. Germline assignment: CDR1 MNHEY and CDR2 SVGAGI. V was trimmed by 6 bases and J by 8 bases, leaving 13 bases between them. This CDR3 comprises 12 residues. CDR3 DNA: TGTGCCAGCAGCCCCGACAGACGGGGCTACACCTTC. It yields the protein CASSPDRRGYTF.

This sequence joins TRBV6-1 and TRBJ1-2; perhaps TRBD1 as D (6 bases). The germline V gene encodes CDR1 MNHNS and CDR2 SASEGT. The CDR3 totals 13 residues. Trimming took off 3 bases at V and 8 bases at J, with 13 bases between the two ends. The CDR3: CASSDHRERGYTF. Here the CDR3 DNA reads TGTGCCAGCAGTGATCACAGGGAGCGAGGCTACACCTTC.

This chain connects TRBV21-1 to TRBJ2-3; the D segment call TRBD1 is taken from the table without a DNA check. TRBV21-1 is a known pseudogene. The CDR3 has 14 amino acids. DNA for the CDR3: TGTGCCAGCAGGACTGAGGGGGAAGCAGATACGCAGTATTTT. Its translation is CASRTEGEADTQYF.

CDR3 DNA sequence: TGTGCCAGCAGACAGTCGGGGGGAGACACCGGGGAGCTGTTTTTT. Translating it yields CASRQSGGDTGELFF. J is TRBJ2-2 and V is TRBV3-1 (or the pseudogene TRBV3-2), with 7 nucleotides matching TRBD2. The ends lost 6 bases at V and 3 bases at J; junction bases unmatched: 7. The germline V gene has CDR1 LGHDT and CDR2 YNNKEL (reference sequence). The length of the CDR3 is 15 residues.

V usage is TRBV5-1 and J usage is TRBJ1-5; the D gene is possibly TRBD1 (5 bases). CDR3 length equals 15 residues. Germline CDR1 reads SGHRS; CDR2 reads YFSETQ. V was shortened by 7 bases and J by 0 bases, with 14 bases between the two germline ends. The CDR3 here is CASYQRQISNQPQHF. The CDR3 bases are TGCGCCAGCTACCAGAGACAGATTAGCAATCAGCCCCAGCATTTT.

The rearrangement links TRBV6-5 to TRBJ1-6; possible D gene TRBD1, 5 bases. CDR3 length: 12 residues. V dropped 6 bases and J dropped 9 bases, with 9 bases sitting between them. Germline V lookup: CDR1 MNHEY, CDR2 SVGAGI. CDR3 DNA: TGTGCCAGCAGCCTAGGGGCTTCACCCCTCCACTTT. This gives the protein CASSLGASPLHF.

CDR3 loop: CASSYSGTGGYEQYV. The DNA for the CDR3 is TGTGCCAGCAGTTACTCCGGGACAGGGGGCTACGAGCAGTACGTC. V is TRBV6-6 and J is TRBJ2-7, with TRBD1 matching 11 bases. With 0 bases clipped from V and 3 bases from J, the junction kept 1 base outside the gene matches. CDR1 MNHNY and CDR2 SVGAGI come from the germline V gene (reference sequence). CDR3 length: 15 amino acids.

V gene TRBV21-1 combines with J gene TRBJ2-3; the listed D gene, TRBD2, was not tested against the DNA. TRBV21-1 is described as a pseudogene. CDR3 length: 17 amino acids. CDR3 bases: TGTGCCAGCAGCAACTGCGGGGCCGTCACGAGCACAGATACGCAGTATTTT. This encodes CASSNCGAVTSTDTQYF.

The chain carries TRBV9 and TRBJ2-7; D ambiguous. The CDR3 runs to 15 residues. V was shortened by 0 bases and J by 2 bases, with 12 bases between the two germline ends. Per germline, CDR1 SGDLS and CDR2 YYNGEE. Written as DNA, the CDR3 is TGTGCCAGCAGCGTAGACCCCTGGGCCCCCTACGAGCAGTACTTC. Its translation is CASSVDPWAPYEQYF.

This clone turned up a few times. This chain uses TRBV6-5 with TRBJ2-7; the match to TRBD2 covers 7 bases. Germline CDR1 MNHEY, CDR2 SVGAGI. V lost 7 bases to trimming and J lost 2 bases; unmatched junction nucleotides: 8. The CDR3 contains 14 residues. The DNA for the CDR3 is TGTGCCAGCATGTCGGGACTATTCCCCTACGAGCAGTACTTC. It specifies CASMSGLFPYEQYF.

The rearrangement uses TRBV4-1 and TRBJ1-1, with a weak D call TRBD1 (6 bases). CDR3 length equals 14 residues. V was cut by 4 bases and J by 10 bases, with 19 bases left in between. Per germline, CDR1 MGHRA and CDR2 YSYEKL. The CDR3 DNA sequence: TGCGCCAGCAGCCGCTCCGGGACACCTCTTGGAGCTTTCTTT. As protein: CASSRSGTPLGAFF.

The V call is TRBV6-2 or TRBV6-3, the J call TRBJ2-1; 8 positions match TRBD1. This CDR3 contains 12 residues. Germline V gene lookup returns CDR1 MNHEY and CDR2 SVGEGT. Trimming took 6 bases from V and 7 from J; bases not matched to a gene: 2. Here the CDR3 DNA reads TGTGCCAGCAGCCGACAGGGGAATGAGCAGTTCTTC. Its protein is CASSRQGNEQFF.

The chain joins TRBV24-1 to TRBJ1-1; D ambiguous. Trimming left V 2 bases short and J 11 bases short, with 8 bases between. The CDR3 contains 11 residues. The germline V gene encodes CDR1 KGHDR and CDR2 SFDVKD. The CDR3 here is CATSDSRAAFF. CDR3 nucleotides: TGTGCCACCAGTGATTCCCGAGCGGCTTTCTTT.

This clone was seen just once. The rearrangement links TRBV28 to TRBJ1-5; 10 nucleotides match TRBD1. J lost 7 bases, V lost 6 bases, and 9 bases had no gene match. The CDR3 covers 15 residues. In germline, CDR1 is MDHEN, CDR2 SYDVKM. Written as DNA, the CDR3 is TGTGCCAGCAGGGACCCGGGACAGGGGATCCAGCCCCAGCATTTT. It specifies CASRDPGQGIQPQHF.

The chain is built from TRBV1 and TRBJ2-4; the D segment call TRBD2 is taken from the table without a DNA check. TRBV1 is shown as a pseudogene. This CDR3 is built from 15 residues. The chain's CDR3 is CTSSQETRRLNIQYF. The CDR3 DNA reads TGCACCAGCAGCCAGGAAACTAGGCGCCTAAACATTCAGTACTTC.

The V gene is TRBV5-6, the J gene TRBJ2-5; 7 bases are a match to TRBD1. J lost 1 base, V lost 6 bases, and 12 bases had no gene match. CDR3 size: 16 residues. Germline V gene lookup returns CDR1 SGHDT and CDR2 YYEEEE. CDR3 DNA sequence: TGTGCCAGCATTCCTCACGGAGCAGGGGGCCAAGAGACCCAGTACTTC. This encodes CASIPHGAGGQETQYF.

The rearrangement uses TRBV27 and TRBJ2-3, with 16 bases matching TRBD2. V shed 5 bases and J 3 bases; nucleotides not matched to a gene: 11. The germline V gene encodes CDR1 MNHEY and CDR2 SMNVEV (reference sequence). The CDR3 contains 19 residues. This CDR3 is CASSGTSGGAPGRTDTQYF. The DNA of the CDR3 is TGTGCCAGCAGTGGGACTAGCGGGGGGGCCCCTGGGCGGACAGATACGCAGTATTTT.

The V call is TRBV7-2, the J call TRBJ1-2; D possibly corresponds to TRBD1 (6 bases). Trimming shortened V by 5 bases and J by 5 bases, and 18 bases separated the two germline ends. The CDR3 length is 15 residues. Per the germline V gene, CDR1 is SGHTA and CDR2 is FQGNSA. The CDR3 sequence is CASSAGAGFGYGYTF. In DNA, the CDR3 is TGTGCCAGCAGCGCAGGGGCCGGGTTCGGATATGGCTACACCTTC.

The chain couples TRBV2 to TRBJ1-6, with a weak D call TRBD1 (5 bases). V was clipped by 5 bases and J by 7 bases, with 12 bases between them. The CDR3 has 14 residues. Germline lookup yields CDR1 SNHLY and CDR2 FYNNEI. CDR3 bases: TGTGCCAGCAGTCAACAGGTCACGAATTCACCCCTCCACTTT. This sequence encodes CASSQQVTNSPLHF.

V usage is TRBV25-1 and J usage is TRBJ2-5; D remains ambiguous. Germline lookup yields CDR1 MGHDK and CDR2 SYGVNS. The CDR3 is 13 amino acids. Trimming left V 4 bases short and J 2 bases short, with 8 bases between. The CDR3 DNA reads TGTGCCAGCAGTGGACATCTACAAGAGACCCAGTACTTC. Encoded protein: CASSGHLQETQYF.

This chain uses TRBV5-1 with TRBJ2-5, with 8 bases lining up with TRBD2. With V trimmed by 1 base and J by 1 base, 9 bases remained unmatched. CDR3 size: 17 residues. Germline values: CDR1 SGHRS, CDR2 YFSETQ. The CDR3 protein is CASSLISGVPLQETQYF. The CDR3 DNA reads TGCGCCAGCAGCTTGATTAGCGGGGTGCCCCTCCAAGAGACCCAGTACTTC.

This rearrangement joins TRBV27 to TRBJ1-1; TRBD1 matches at 9 bases. This CDR3 has 13 residues. CDR1 and CDR2 from the germline V gene are MNHEY and SMNVEV (reference sequence). The J segment lost 7 bases and the V segment lost 6 bases, leaving 6 bases of the junction unmatched. CDR3 residues: CASSPSTGGEAFF. CDR3 bases: TGTGCCAGCAGCCCATCGACAGGGGGTGAAGCTTTCTTT.

The J gene is TRBJ2-3, the V gene TRBV7-8; 10 nucleotides align to TRBD2. V shed 4 bases, J shed 1 base, and the junction held 8 bases outside the gene matches. CDR1 and CDR2 from the germline V gene are SGHVS and FQNEAQ. There are 17 residues in the CDR3. In DNA, the CDR3 is TGTGCCAGCAGCTCTAAGCGGGGGGGTGGGCGCACAGATACGCAGTATTTT. This gives the protein CASSSKRGGGRTDTQYF. Based on the CDR3 plus reference TRBV7-8 and TRBJ2-3, the full variable domain is GAGVSQSPRYKVAKRGQDVALRCDPISGHVSLFWYQQALGQGPEFLTYFQNEAQLDKSGLPSDRFFAERPEGSVSTLKIQRTQQEDSAVYLCASSSKRGGGRTDTQYFGPGTRLTVL.